The clone carrying this T cell receptor (beta chain) has ten or more counts. This record comes from a study of T cells after yellow fever vaccination. From germline, CDR1 is SGHDT and CDR2 YYEEEE. V lost 0 bases and J lost 3; bases outside the gene matches: 11. The CDR3 has 18 amino acids. A universal primer site and UMIs were added as TCR cDNA was made by 5'RACE template switching. From the 5' RACE reads, TCRdb called clonotypes with MiXCR, one entry per CDR3 protein. Here the sample spans roughly 500,000 distinct CDR3 sequences, 15% to 20% being singletons. Sample: PBMCs, taken 15 days after the yellow fever booster vaccination. The TCR comes from a young man who received the YFV17D yellow fever vaccine. The chain couples TRBV5-6 to TRBJ2-1; the match to TRBD2 covers 8 bases. CDR3 in DNA: TGTGCCAGCAGCTTGGGCGCGTTCGTAGCGGGGAACTACAATGAGCAGTTCTTC. Residues: CASSLGAFVAGNYNEQFF.